Each of the 4 T cell receptor beta chains below was sequenced from the same sample in a study of shared clonotypes between healthy human individuals (dated by TCRdb to the early 2020s). The library was prepared using the immunoSEQ multiplex PCR assay. TCRdb mirrors the immuneACCESS table, restricted to in-frame sequences. Some clones are absent from its copies; in checked studies, under half trace to an unresolved V gene, and the reason for the others is unknown. This sample holds about 2.3 million clones; 80% to 95% were observed only once. The ten largest clones add up to under 0.45% of the sample. Specimen: naive CD4+ T cells from PBMCs. The intended sense of this specimen's cell subset or site label: CD45RA+ positively selected. The receptor source for this set is a man younger than 35 in good health. Some clones in this sample may be carry-over from other donors' samples.

The V and J genes are TRBV15 and TRBJ2-3, with D perhaps matching TRBD1 (5 bases). Trimming removed 2 bases from V and 3 bases from J, with 12 bases in between. This CDR3 region has 15 residues. In germline, CDR1 is LNHNV, CDR2 YYDKDF (reference sequence). Written as DNA, the CDR3 is TGTGCCACCAGCAGACAGGGAAGATCAACAGATACGCAGTATTTT. Translation gives CATSRQGRSTDTQYF.

This clone turned up a few times. V and J are TRBV5-1 and TRBJ2-7; D is uncertain. This CDR3 has 13 amino acids. The V and J ends lost 3 bases and 1 base respectively, with 8 bases between them. Germline V gene data show CDR1 as SGHRS and CDR2 as YFSETQ. CDR3 in amino acids: CASSSIPSYEQYF. The CDR3 DNA is TGCGCCAGCAGCTCCATTCCGTCCTACGAGCAGTACTTC.

V is TRBV10-2 and J is TRBJ2-5; no clear D gene. V was pared by 4 bases and J by 2 bases, with 5 bases between. The CDR3 totals 12 residues. Germline values: CDR1 WSHSY, CDR2 SAAADI. The CDR3 spells CASSAEQETQYF. For the CDR3, the DNA is TGCGCCAGCAGTGCGGAGCAAGAGACCCAGTACTTC.

J is TRBJ2-2 and V is TRBV5-1, with D possibly called TRBD1 or TRBD2 (5 bases each). Trimming took 5 bases from V and 4 from J, leaving 15 bases between them. The CDR3 has 15 amino acids. Looked up from germline, CDR1 is SGHRS and CDR2 is YFSETQ. The CDR3 reads CASRFQGAGTGELFF. In nucleotides, the CDR3 is TGCGCCAGCAGGTTCCAGGGCGCGGGCACCGGGGAGCTGTTTTTT.